The 31 T cell receptor beta chains below all came from one sample that was sequenced in a study of metastatic and nonmetastatic thyroid tumors. Until they underwent thyroid surgery, no patient had received any treatment. TCRdb re-called clones from the PCR reads using MiXCR. The data contain approximately 70,000 clones, just over 4% of them singletons. The source material was blood. These receptors all stem from a female donor with papillary thyroid cancer or a benign thyroid nodule (not recorded which). Some clones in this sample may be carry-over from other donors' samples.

A note on this clone: No conserved phenylalanine or tryptophan is present at the end of the CDR3, so a read error is the likely explanation. The limits of the CDR3 on the DNA are not certain, so only TCRdb's listed CDR3 is given. V is TRBV6-1 and J is TRBJ1-1; the listed D gene, TRBD1, was not tested against the DNA. From germline, CDR1 is MNHNS and CDR2 SASEGT. A total of 11 residues make up the CDR3, ends included. This chain's CDR3 is CASGYRTEASL.

This clone was seen only a few times. This chain uses TRBV28 with TRBJ1-2; D is uncertain. Trimming removed 7 bases from V and 3 bases from J, with 12 bases in between. This CDR3 has 13 amino acids. The germline gives CDR1 MDHEN, CDR2 SYDVKM. DNA of the CDR3: TGTGCCAGCACCCTCGCCCTCCACTATGGCTACACCTTC. The encoded protein is CASTLALHYGYTF.

In its sample, this clone was seen once. Here the CDR3 omits its conserved ending phenylalanine or tryptophan, so a read error is the likely source. Because the CDR3's place on the DNA is in doubt, the DNA is left out and the CDR3 is given as listed by TCRdb. The chain's CDR3 is CSARDAQGISTGELFS. This chain links TRBV20-1 with TRBJ2-2. CDR1 and CDR2 (germline): DFQATT, SNEGSKA (reference sequence). Termini included, the CDR3 measures 16 amino acids.

This clone has ten or more counts. This sequence joins TRBV20-1 and TRBJ2-4, with 12 nucleotides matching TRBD1. V shed 6 bases and J 1 base; nucleotides not matched to a gene: 7. This CDR3 is built from 16 residues. The germline V gene has CDR1 DFQATT and CDR2 SNEGSKA (reference sequence). DNA of the CDR3: TGCAGTGCACAGGGGGGACAGGGGGCGGCCAAAAACATTCAGTACTTC. Its translation is CSAQGGQGAAKNIQYF.

This clone was seen a few times. The chain joins TRBV28 to TRBJ2-7; TRBD1 matches at 9 bases. The CDR3 runs to 16 residues. CDR1 is MDHEN and CDR2 is SYDVKM in the germline V gene. V trimming: 6 bases; J trimming: 5 bases; junction bases outside the gene matches: 14. The CDR3 sequence is CASSQNTGGSTNEQYF. The CDR3 DNA follows: TGTGCCAGCAGCCAAAATACAGGGGGCAGCACCAACGAGCAGTACTTC.

On this clone: This sequence may be a read error, since a much larger clone differs from it by one base. This chain connects TRBV18 to TRBJ1-2; 8 nucleotides agree with TRBD1. This CDR3 has 15 residues. With 6 bases clipped from V and 8 bases from J, the junction kept 14 bases outside the gene matches. Germline CDR1 reads KGHSH; CDR2 reads LQKENI. The CDR3 region is CASSAQGGDMGGYTF. CDR3 DNA sequence: TGTGCCAGCTCGGCACAGGGGGGAGACATGGGCGGCTACACCTTC.

In its sample, this clone was seen a few times. The junction and the germline gene differ at one end; a read error may be behind it. The chain recombines TRBV12-3 or TRBV12-4 with TRBJ1-3; possible D gene TRBD1, 6 bases. CDR3 length: 15 amino acids. The CDR3 DNA follows: TGTGCCAGCACTTTACGGGGGGCTCCTGGAAACACCATATATTTT. Translation: CASTLRGAPGNTIYF.

This clone was found many times. Different DNA sequences within this sample yield the same CDR3. This chain links TRBV3-1 with TRBJ2-5, with D possibly being TRBD1 (7 bases). This CDR3 is built from 13 residues. Looked up from germline, CDR1 is LGHDT and CDR2 is YNNKEL (reference sequence). V dropped 2 bases and J dropped 7 bases, with 11 bases sitting between them. As DNA, the CDR3 is TGTGCCAGCAGCCAATCAGGGGGGCGGACCCAGTACTTC. Translation: CASSQSGGRTQYF.

This clone was detected many times. V usage is TRBV7-9 and J usage is TRBJ2-7; D is possibly TRBD2 (5 bases). The CDR3 spans 15 residues. The germline V gene has CDR1 SEHNR and CDR2 FQNEAQ (reference sequence). Deletions cut 1 base from V and 3 bases from J, with 13 bases between. The DNA of the CDR3 is TGTGCCAGCAGCTTAGAGGGTGGGAGTAACTACGAGCAGTACTTC. Amino acid sequence: CASSLEGGSNYEQYF.

In this sample, this clone turned up many times. The chain recombines TRBV5-1 with TRBJ2-5, with TRBD2 matching 12 bases. CDR1 and CDR2 (germline): SGHRS, YFSETQ. The length of the CDR3 is 16 residues. V shed 4 bases, J shed 4 bases, and the junction held 8 bases outside the gene matches. CDR3: CASSPGLAGGPETQYF. The CDR3 nucleotides read TGCGCCAGCAGCCCGGGCCTAGCGGGAGGGCCAGAGACCCAGTACTTC.

On this clone itself: A much larger clone sits a single nucleotide away, making a read error possible. This specimen includes other DNA sequences encoding the same CDR3. The chain recombines TRBV4-1 with TRBJ1-4; tentatively, D is TRBD1 (5 bases). There are 16 residues in the CDR3. Germline V gives CDR1 MGHRA, CDR2 YSYEKL. The CDR3 reads CASSNRDGTTNEKLFF. The CDR3 nucleotides read TGCGCCAGCAGCAACCGGGACGGCACAACTAATGAAAAGCTGTTTTTT.

This clone came up many times. The gene calls are TRBV20-1 and TRBJ2-7, with 10 bases that match TRBD1. Per germline, CDR1 DFQATT and CDR2 SNEGSKA (reference sequence). There are 12 residues in the CDR3. CDR3 DNA: TGCAGCGGGGACAGGGGTGACCACGAGCAGTACTTC. It is translated as CSGDRGDHEQYF.

This clone was seen repeatedly, ten times or more. The genes are TRBV30 and TRBJ2-7, with 10 bases aligning to TRBD1. The CDR3 is 14 residues long. J gave up 6 bases and V 2 bases, and 7 bases lay outside the gene matches. Germline V gives CDR1 GTSNPN, CDR2 SVGIG (reference sequence). The CDR3 loop reads CAWSTGTGVSEQYF. The DNA of the CDR3 is TGTGCCTGGAGTACCGGGACAGGGGTTTCCGAGCAGTACTTC.

This clone showed up just a few times. This clone may be a read error of a much larger clone one base away. Additional DNA sequences in this sample encode the identical CDR3. The chain recombines TRBV3-1 with TRBJ1-1; no firm D call. CDR1 LGHDT and CDR2 YNNKEL come from the germline V gene (reference sequence). The length of the CDR3 is 14 residues. CDR3 sequence (DNA): TGTGCCAGCAGCCAAGTATGGGAGAACACTGAAGCTTTCTTC. Amino acid sequence: CASSQVWENTEAFF.

A few counts support this clone. The chain carries TRBV2 and TRBJ2-3, with D hard to call. The CDR3 contains 13 residues. Germline V gene data show CDR1 as SNHLY and CDR2 as FYNNEI. V was pared by 10 bases and J by 6 bases, with 17 bases between. The DNA for the CDR3 is TGTGCCAACAGCGTACGAGACTCGGATACGCAGTATTTT. Protein product: CANSVRDSDTQYF. The full variable domain, rest sourced from reference TRBV2 and TRBJ2-3, is EPEVTQTPSHQVTQMGQEVILRCVPISNHLYFYWYRQILGQKVEFLVSFYNNEISEKSEIFDDQFSVERPDGSNFTLKIRSTKLEDSAMYFCANSVRDSDTQYFGPGTRLTVL.

This clone showed up many times. The J gene is TRBJ2-1, the V gene TRBV9, with 8 bases identical to TRBD2. Unmatched junction bases numbered 2, after V lost 0 bases and J lost 3 bases. CDR1 and CDR2 (germline): SGDLS, YYNGEE. The CDR3 covers 15 residues. The CDR3 spells CASSVGTSSYNEQFF. Here the CDR3 DNA reads TGTGCCAGCAGCGTAGGGACTAGCAGCTACAATGAGCAGTTCTTC. Drawing the rest from reference TRBV9 and TRBJ2-1, the complete variable domain is DSGVTQTPKHLITATGQRVTLRCSPRSGDLSVYWYQQSLDQGLQFLIQYYNGEERAKGNILERFSAQQFPDLHSELNLSSLELGDSALYFCASSVGTSSYNEQFFGPGTRLTVL.

This clone has at least ten counts. This chain joins TRBV20-1 and TRBJ2-1; possibly TRBD2 for D (5 bases). The CDR3 is made up of 18 amino acids. Germline CDR1 reads DFQATT; CDR2 reads SNEGSKA (reference sequence). The V gene lost 1 base and the J gene lost 0 bases, with 19 bases spanning the gap. CDR3 sequence reads: CSARAPSGFSGSYNEQFF. The CDR3 bases are TGCAGTGCTAGAGCTCCCTCTGGTTTCAGCGGCTCCTACAATGAGCAGTTCTTC.

This clone showed up many times. The chain couples TRBV10-3 to TRBJ2-1; D call uncertain. Germline V gene lookup returns CDR1 ENHRY and CDR2 SYGVKD. There are 12 residues in the CDR3. V lost 5 bases and J 5 bases, leaving 7 bases between the germline ends. The CDR3 is CAISPTNNEQFF. DNA of the CDR3: TGTGCCATCAGTCCCACCAACAATGAGCAGTTCTTC.

Points on this clone: With a much larger clone just one base away, this may be a read error. The rearrangement joins TRBV11-1 to TRBJ2-2; D may be TRBD1 (5 bases). Germline V gene data show CDR1 as SGHAT and CDR2 as FQDESV (reference sequence). V was shortened by 5 bases and J by 7 bases, with 14 bases between the two germline ends. This CDR3 spans 14 amino acids. The CDR3 coding sequence is TGTGCCAGCAGCCTACCAGGGTGGGACGGGGAGCTGTTTTTT. It specifies CASSLPGWDGELFF.

This clone was seen ten or more times. The chain recombines TRBV7-2 with TRBJ2-3; D is perhaps TRBD1 or TRBD2 (5 bases each). Germline V gives CDR1 SGHTA, CDR2 FQGNSA. The germline V and J ends were trimmed by 1 base and 5 bases, with 13 bases remaining between them. The CDR3 totals 15 residues. CDR3 sequence: CASSLEGTRGDTQYF. CDR3 bases: TGTGCCAGCAGCTTAGAAGGGACCAGAGGAGATACGCAGTATTTT.

A few counts support this clone. A much larger clone lies one base from this, so it may be a read error. Additional DNA sequences in this sample encode the identical CDR3. The rearrangement links TRBV7-9 to TRBJ2-1; D is unresolved. The V gene's germline CDR1 is SEHNR and CDR2 FQNEAQ (reference sequence). The CDR3 covers 13 residues. V was shortened by 5 bases and J by 7 bases, with 12 bases between the two germline ends. For the CDR3, the DNA is TGTGCCAGCAGCCCTGACACGGGTAATGAGCAGTTCTTC. It specifies CASSPDTGNEQFF. The entire variable domain, with the rest obtained from reference TRBV7-9 and TRBJ2-1, is as follows: DTGVSQNPRHKITKRGQNVTFRCDPISEHNRLYWYRQTLGQGPEFLTYFQNEAQLEKSRLLSDRFSAERPKGSFSTLEIQRTEQGDSAMYLCASSPDTGNEQFFGPGTRLTVL.

The gene calls are TRBV7-9 and TRBJ2-7; TRBD2 might be the D (6 bases). Trimming removed 1 base from V and 1 base from J, with 11 bases in between. The CDR3 runs to 15 residues. Germline V CDR1 and CDR2: SEHNR, FQNEAQ (reference sequence). Here the CDR3 DNA reads TGTGCCAGCAGCTTAGAAGAGCGGGTTTCCTACGAGCAGTACTTC. This codes for CASSLEERVSYEQYF.

The chain is built from TRBV19 and TRBJ2-7; no reliable D call. Trimming removed 5 bases at V and 2 bases at J, with 19 bases between. This CDR3 has 16 residues. Germline V lookup: CDR1 LNHDA, CDR2 SQIVND (reference sequence). The CDR3 DNA reads TGTGCCAGTAGTTTTCTGCCGGCACCGAGCCCCTACGAGCAGTACTTC. This encodes CASSFLPAPSPYEQYF.

This clone was counted a few times. The chain has TRBV6-1 and TRBJ1-5; D unresolved. Per germline, CDR1 MNHNS and CDR2 SASEGT. The germline V and J ends were trimmed by 5 bases and 7 bases, with 12 bases remaining between them. CDR3 size: 13 residues. Written as DNA, the CDR3 is TGTGCCAGCAGTCAGGTCGAATGGCAGCCCCAGCATTTT. Amino acids: CASSQVEWQPQHF.

This clone has a count of ten or more. J is TRBJ2-7 and V is TRBV19; D is unclear. The germline V gene has CDR1 LNHDA and CDR2 SQIVND (reference sequence). V lost 5 bases to trimming and J lost 7 bases, with 12 bases between them. The CDR3 loop spans 12 amino acids. The CDR3 loop reads CASSGPLKEQYF. The CDR3 DNA sequence: TGTGCCAGTAGTGGCCCGCTGAAAGAGCAGTACTTC.

This clone was counted ten times or more. The CDR3 spells CASSQVLNEQFF. The CDR3, as DNA: TGTGCCAGCAGCCAAGTTTTGAATGAGCAGTTCTTC. The rearrangement joins TRBV7-8 to TRBJ2-1; unclear D gene. The CDR3 totals 12 residues. The V and J ends lost 5 bases and 7 bases respectively, with 9 bases between them. Looked up from germline, CDR1 is SGHVS and CDR2 is FQNEAQ.

V usage is TRBV7-3 and J usage is TRBJ2-2; 8 nucleotides line up with TRBD2. The CDR3 is made up of 16 amino acids. V gave up 2 bases and J gave up 0 bases; unmatched junction bases: 2. Germline V CDR1 and CDR2: SGHTA, FQGTGA. CDR3 nucleotide sequence: TGTGCCAGCAGCTTACGGGGGGGGGCGAACACCGGGGAGCTGTTTTTT. It is translated as CASSLRGGANTGELFF.

This clone was seen ten or more times. The V call is TRBV20-1, the J call TRBJ2-2; TRBD1 agrees at 9 bases. The CDR3 sequence is 16 residues long. Germline V gene data show CDR1 as DFQATT and CDR2 as SNEGSKA (reference sequence). Losses at the gene ends were 2 bases for V and 6 bases for J; bases not matched to a gene: 10. The CDR3 protein is CSARTAGTGWAGELFF. The CDR3 bases are TGCAGTGCTAGAACCGCCGGGACAGGGTGGGCCGGGGAGCTGTTTTTT.

This clone was seen ten or more times. This may be a read error: a much more frequent sequence differs by one nucleotide. V and J are TRBV6-1 and TRBJ1-2, with D possibly matching TRBD1 (5 bases). The CDR3 totals 14 residues. V lost 5 bases and J lost 4, with 14 bases in between. Germline-derived CDR1 and CDR2 are MNHNS and SASEGT. CDR3 in amino acids: CASSPFGGGYGYTF. CDR3 nucleotide sequence: TGTGCCAGCAGTCCCTTCGGGGGAGGCTATGGCTACACCTTC.

In this sample, this clone turned up a few times. A clone one base away is much larger, so this may be a read error. This sequence joins TRBV29-1 and TRBJ2-5, with D uncertain. V gave up 4 bases and J gave up 2 bases, with 5 bases separating them. Germline CDR1 SQVTM, CDR2 ANQGSEA. CDR3 length: 11 amino acids. In nucleotides, the CDR3 is TGCAGCGTTGTAAAGCAAGAGACCCAGTACTTC. Encoded protein: CSVVKQETQYF.

This chain links TRBV11-2 with TRBJ2-7; a possible D gene is TRBD2 (5 bases). Germline V gives CDR1 SGHAT, CDR2 FQNNGV. V was clipped by 5 bases and J by 1 base, with 18 bases between them. The CDR3 spans 16 residues. CDR3 DNA: TGTGCCAGCAGCCCCCCCGGGGAGTTCATATCCTACGAGCAGTACTTC. Its protein is CASSPPGEFISYEQYF.